The sample holds a few counts of the clone carrying this TCR beta chain. No antigen is known for it. The V end was cut by 6 bases, the J end by 6 bases, with 14 bases between. The CDR3 runs to 13 residues. The germline V gene encodes CDR1 MNHNY and CDR2 SVGAGI (reference sequence). Data came from immunoSEQ multiplex PCR; TCRdb stores just in-frame clones and leaves some out. The table lists some 2,100,000 clones, about 94% of them singletons. These data are taken from a study of shared clonotypes between healthy human individuals. Study outcomes and limitations: Clonotype sharing among donors, it was expected, would be affected by sequencing depth.

The sample consisted of naive CD4+ T cells sorted from blood. Subset given: CD45RA+ positively selected. V is TRBV6-6 and J is TRBJ1-2; D unclear. This TCR was sampled from a man aged 18 to 30 in good health. The chain's CDR3 is CASSDPLMNGYTF. CDR3 DNA sequence: TGTGCCAGCAGCGACCCCCTGATGAATGGCTACACCTTC.